Described below is a single T cell receptor beta chain sequence and its context. Patients with Susac syndrome met diagnostic criteria defined recently for definite or probable disease. The data were obtained in a study of CD8 T cells in Susac syndrome. At the level of the study: Treatment at blood withdrawal was none, corticosteroids, or intravenous immunoglobulin alone in Susac syndrome patients.

V lost 7 bases, J lost 5 bases, and 18 bases stayed unmatched. The V gene's germline CDR1 is SQVTM and CDR2 ANQGSEA. This CDR3 is 18 amino acids long. Reverse transcription used roughly 0.45 to 1 ug RNA and random hexamers. MiXCR, run by TCRdb on the immunoSEQ multiplex PCR reads, gives a single entry per CDR3 protein. The table lists roughly 100,000 distinct CDR3 sequences, 85% to 95% of them singletons. The TCR comes from a human donor with Susac syndrome. Sequences were obtained from CD4+ T cells from PBMCs. This sequence joins TRBV29-1 and TRBJ2-3, with 13 positions matching TRBD2. This chain's CDR3 is CSAAGLAGIHHWRDTQYF. The CDR3 DNA is TGCAGCGCAGCGGGACTAGCGGGGATACACCACTGGAGAGATACGCAGTATTTT.